This T cell receptor (beta chain) was found in a study of blood T cell repertoires in COVID-19. Whole-study context: Sample material is recorded as cDNA or gDNA derived from T cells, B-cell-depleted T cells, or PBMCs.

Followed longitudinally, the Seattle patients had been enrolled during active infection. Authors' processing steps: Quantification of nucleated cells was approximated via reference gene primer amplification. Method: immunoSEQ multiplex PCR; TCRdb's copy keeps in-frame clones and lacks some. That table supplies the V and J calls and clone size; D and trimming were determined from the DNA. The sample lists under 400,000 clones, approximately 89% occurring once. In its sample, this clone was seen a few times. CDR3 length: 16 residues. V shed 4 bases, J shed 8 bases, and the junction held 10 bases outside the gene matches. Germline loops: CDR1 SGHTA, CDR2 FQGTGA.

The receptor's source is a woman aged 25 to 39 with COVID-19, enrolled during active disease. The chain joins TRBV7-3 to TRBJ2-1, with 11 bases that match TRBD2. Specimen: peripheral blood. This CDR3 is CASSSSLAGVSDEQFF. The CDR3 bases are TGTGCCAGCAGCTCATCACTAGCGGGAGTGTCTGATGAGCAGTTCTTC.